The rows below give T cell receptor beta chains drawn from one sample of a study of blood T cell repertoires in COVID-19. Produced via immunoSEQ multiplex PCR; TCRdb's table is partial and in-frame only. The sample has about 330,000 clones, more than 75% seen once. The sequenced sample was PBMCs or T cells enriched from blood (not recorded which). The source is a woman aged 25 to 39 who had recovered from COVID-19. The CDR3 runs from the conserved cysteine through the conserved F or W.

j_gene: TRBJ1-4
v_gene: TRBV7-8
CDR3aa: CASSRGRGAEKLFF

j_gene: TRBJ1-2
v_gene: TRBV6-1
CDR3aa: CASSDGTGGANYGYTF

j_gene: TRBJ2-1
v_gene: TRBV11-2
CDR3aa: CASSRAGQGGNEQFF

j_gene: TRBJ2-1
v_gene: TRBV18
CDR3aa: CASSPVSQVDGNEQFF

j_gene: TRBJ2-2
v_gene: TRBV7-3
CDR3aa: CASSPQGLASVTGELFF

j_gene: TRBJ2-7
v_gene: TRBV4-3
CDR3aa: CASSQEVSSYEQYF

j_gene: TRBJ1-5
v_gene: TRBV4-2
CDR3aa: CASSQTQGNMPQHF

j_gene: TRBJ2-1
v_gene: TRBV4-1
CDR3aa: CASSYGLLLGEQFF

j_gene: TRBJ2-7
v_gene: TRBV5-5
CDR3aa: CASSFAGHRSYEQYF

j_gene: TRBJ1-5
v_gene: TRBV5-8
CDR3aa: CASSFGQGIGANQPQHF

j_gene: TRBJ2-1
v_gene: TRBV5-1
CDR3aa: CASSSSRRGTEYNEQFF

j_gene: TRBJ2-5
v_gene: TRBV29-1
CDR3aa: CSVPGQGGAETQYF

j_gene: TRBJ1-5
v_gene: TRBV5-6
CDR3aa: CASSLGGTAHYSNQPQHF

j_gene: TRBJ1-1
v_gene: TRBV5-5
CDR3aa: CASSFSGGTEAFF

j_gene: TRBJ1-1
v_gene: TRBV28
CDR3aa: CASSLMTGTSEFF

j_gene: TRBJ2-7
v_gene: TRBV29-1
CDR3aa: CSLHDRAYEQYF

j_gene: TRBJ1-2
v_gene: TRBV28
CDR3aa: CASSFRTDWSGYTF